A single sample gave rise to the 17 T cell receptor beta chains below, sequenced in a study of metastatic and nonmetastatic thyroid tumors. Ahead of thyroid surgery, no patient had received treatment of any kind. TCRdb used MiXCR to call clones anew from the PCR reads. This sample has 3,000 to 4,500 clones, with roughly a third found just once. Sequencing input: adjacent normal tissue. These receptors were collected from a female donor with papillary thyroid cancer or a benign thyroid nodule (not recorded which). Some clones in this sample may be carry-over from other donors' samples.

This chain uses TRBV27 with TRBJ2-1; 8 bases are shared with TRBD2. The CDR3 contains 19 residues. Germline V CDR1 and CDR2: MNHEY, SMNVEV (reference sequence). Trimming cost V 7 bases and J 3 bases; bases outside gene matches: 20. Written as DNA, the CDR3 is TGTGCCAGCATTCCTTTAGGTTGTGGTTTGACTAGCGTCTACAATGAGCAGTTCTTC. Residues: CASIPLGCGLTSVYNEQFF.

This clone was observed a few times. V and J are TRBV7-9 and TRBJ1-2, with D unresolved. This CDR3 spans 14 amino acids. Germline CDR1 and CDR2: SEHNR and FQNEAQ (reference sequence). With 4 bases removed from V and 0 bases from J, the gap between germline ends came to 9 bases. The CDR3 protein is CASSSSGANYGYTF. CDR3 coding DNA: TGTGCCAGCAGCTCAAGCGGGGCTAACTATGGCTACACCTTC.

The V and J genes are TRBV6-1 and TRBJ2-7, with 7 bases fitting TRBD2. Per germline, CDR1 MNHNS and CDR2 SASEGT. The junction had 8 bases not matched to a gene; V was cut back by 6 bases and J by 0 bases. CDR3 length: 15 amino acids. The CDR3 sequence is CASSRTSAVSYEQYF. CDR3 DNA sequence: TGTGCCAGCAGCCGAACTAGCGCGGTCTCCTACGAGCAGTACTTC.

The chain couples TRBV20-1 to TRBJ2-3; D gene ambiguous. V dropped 5 bases and J dropped 0 bases, with 12 bases sitting between them. This CDR3 has 14 amino acids. CDR1 is DFQATT and CDR2 is SNEGSKA in the germline V gene (reference sequence). The CDR3 sequence: CSAPAQASTDTQYF. The CDR3 DNA sequence: TGCAGTGCTCCTGCTCAGGCTAGCACAGATACGCAGTATTTT.

The rearrangement joins TRBV5-6 to TRBJ1-1; a possible D gene is TRBD1 (6 bases). Germline values: CDR1 SGHDT, CDR2 YYEEEE. CDR3 size: 15 residues. V gave up 0 bases and J gave up 7 bases, with 16 bases separating them. CDR3 region: CASSLGSGLQGEAFF. The CDR3 coding sequence is TGTGCCAGCAGCTTGGGATCGGGTTTACAGGGTGAAGCTTTCTTT.

By share, this clone counts as large. This chain links TRBV6-2 or TRBV6-3 with TRBJ1-2; D not resolved. CDR1 and CDR2 (germline): MNHEY, SVGEGT. This CDR3 has 13 residues. V lost 6 bases to trimming and J lost 2 bases, with 10 bases between them. The CDR3 DNA follows: TGTGCCAGCAGCCAGGACGGGAACTATGGCTACACCTTC. It codes for CASSQDGNYGYTF.

This clone is large (0.1 to 1%) by share. The genes are TRBV30 and TRBJ2-7; TRBD1 matches at 7 bases. The CDR3 is 13 amino acids. CDR1 is GTSNPN, CDR2 SVGIG, per germline (reference sequence). J was trimmed by 0 bases and V by 5 bases; bases with no gene match: 4. As DNA, the CDR3 is TGTGCCTGGGCGACAGGGACCTCCTACGAGCAGTACTTC. Residues: CAWATGTSYEQYF.

This clone was observed a handful of times. V gene TRBV15 combines with J gene TRBJ1-5; D not certain. This CDR3 is built from 15 residues. The germline V gene has CDR1 LNHNV and CDR2 YYDKDF (reference sequence). Trimming cost V 1 base and J 5 bases, with 12 bases left between them. Here the CDR3 DNA reads TGTGCCACCAGCAGAGGAACCCAGCGGGATCAGCCCCAGCATTTT. Protein sequence: CATSRGTQRDQPQHF. The full variable domain, its missing parts supplied by reference TRBV15 and TRBJ1-5, is DAMVIQNPRYQVTQFGKPVTLSCSQTLNHNVMYWYQQKSSQAPKLLFHYYDKDFNNEADTPDNFQSRRPNTSFCFLDIRSPGLGDTAMYLCATSRGTQRDQPQHFGDGTRLSIL.

As concerns this clone: Relative to the germline gene, one junction end is altered; a read error may explain this. J is TRBJ1-5 and V is TRBV6-1; no reliable D call. Per germline, CDR1 MNHNS and CDR2 SASEGT. The CDR3 loop spans 13 amino acids. The CDR3 coding sequence is TGTGCAAGCGTCGGGAGAAACGGGCAGCCCAAGCATTTT. Protein: CASVGRNGQPKHF.

The chain links TRBV10-1 to TRBJ2-3; 8 nucleotides agree with TRBD1. This CDR3 has 19 amino acids. CDR1 WNHNN and CDR2 SYGVQD come from the germline V gene (reference sequence). V shed 9 bases and J 5 bases; nucleotides not matched to a gene: 25. The CDR3 DNA follows: TGCGCCAGACACGCCGCTACCCGTGTACAGGGGGGTTTAGGAGATACGCAGTATTTT. This encodes CARHAATRVQGGLGDTQYF.

By share, this clone ranks as medium-sized. V usage is TRBV5-6 and J usage is TRBJ2-2, with 10 positions matching TRBD1. From germline, CDR1 is SGHDT and CDR2 YYEEEE. This CDR3 comprises 16 residues. The V gene end was trimmed by 4 bases and the J gene end by 7 bases; junction bases not matched to a gene: 10. Here the CDR3 reads CASSGDRGRYNGELFF. The DNA for the CDR3 is TGTGCCAGCAGCGGAGACAGGGGGCGTTACAACGGGGAGCTGTTTTTT. The full variable domain, rest sourced from reference TRBV5-6 and TRBJ2-2, is DAGVTQSPTHLIKTRGQQVTLRCSPKSGHDTVSWYQQALGQGPQFIFQYYEEEERQRGNFPDRFSGHQFPNYSSELNVNALLLGDSALYLCASSGDRGRYNGELFFGEGSRLTVL.

This clone was observed a few times. The chain couples TRBV6-2 or TRBV6-3 to TRBJ2-7; D may be TRBD1 (5 bases). The CDR3 contains 13 residues. Germline CDR1 is MNHEY and CDR2 is SVGEGT. V lost 5 bases and J lost 3, with 11 bases in between. This chain's CDR3 is CASSRQNHYEQYF. In DNA, the CDR3 is TGTGCCAGCAGTCGACAGAATCACTACGAGCAGTACTTC.

This clone is termed medium-sized. The CDR3 DNA follows: TGTGCCAGCAGCGCCGTTCTGGGGGGCCAGTACTTC. Translated: CASSAVLGGQYF. The rearrangement joins TRBV12-3 or TRBV12-4 to TRBJ2-5; possibly TRBD2 for D (6 bases). The CDR3 covers 12 residues. Trimming took off 6 bases at V and 10 bases at J, with 15 bases between the two ends.

Only a few counts were recorded for this clone. This chain joins TRBV6-1 and TRBJ2-5, with 10 bases lining up with TRBD2. J lost 2 bases, V lost 0 bases, and 0 bases had no gene match. The CDR3 loop spans 15 amino acids. From germline, CDR1 is MNHNS and CDR2 SASEGT. The CDR3 region has the DNA TGTGCCAGCAGTGAAGCAGCGGGGGGGCAAGAGACCCAGTACTTC. Residues: CASSEAAGGQETQYF.

In this sample, this clone is large. The chain carries TRBV3-1 and TRBJ2-7, with D possibly being TRBD1 (5 bases). Germline loops: CDR1 LGHDT, CDR2 YNNKEL (reference sequence). V lost 0 bases and J lost 2, with 11 bases in between. The CDR3 runs 15 residues. The CDR3 spells CASSQDSRGPYEQYF. In DNA, the CDR3 is TGTGCCAGCAGCCAAGATAGTAGGGGCCCCTACGAGCAGTACTTC.

This clone is medium-sized within its sample. The chain couples TRBV7-3 to TRBJ2-7; 9 bases fit TRBD1. This CDR3 comprises 19 residues. The germline V gene encodes CDR1 SGHTA and CDR2 FQGTGA. After removal of 5 bases from V and 3 bases from J, the junction contained 20 bases not matched to a gene. The CDR3 spells CASSHVGTGLGKRLYEQYF. As DNA, the CDR3 is TGTGCCAGCAGCCACGTTGGGACAGGGTTAGGAAAGAGGCTCTACGAGCAGTACTTC. The complete variable domain, with remaining parts taken from reference TRBV7-3 and TRBJ2-7, reads GAGVSQTPSNKVTEKGKYVELRCDPISGHTALYWYRQSLGQGPEFLIYFQGTGAADDSGLPNDRFFAVRPEGSVSTLKIQRTERGDSAVYLCASSHVGTGLGKRLYEQYFGPGTRLTVT.

This clone was seen a few times. The chain has TRBV27 and TRBJ2-1; TRBD2 matches at 13 bases. J lost 4 bases, V lost 2 bases, and 8 bases had no gene match. From germline, CDR1 is MNHEY and CDR2 SMNVEV (reference sequence). The CDR3 covers 18 residues. The CDR3, as DNA: TGTGCCAGCAGTTTACCGACTAGCGGGAGGTTCCCATACAATGAGCAGTTCTTC. As protein: CASSLPTSGRFPYNEQFF.